A selection of T cell receptor beta chains follows, all from one sample in a study of identical twins. TCRdb processed the 5' RACE reads anew with MiXCR; each CDR3 protein has one entry. The table includes about 430,000 distinct CDR3 sequences, roughly 18% detected once. Sequences were obtained from naive T cells sorted from blood. These receptors were obtained from a man between 50 and 59 years old in good health. CDR3s include the opening cysteine and the closing phenylalanine or tryptophan. D genes are given only for firm matches. Only part of the rows carry a size: once, few, many, or a class if the clone is expanded.

cdr3_length j_call v_call clone_size d_call cdr3_nt cdr3_aa
14 TRBJ2-7 TRBV6-2/TRBV6-3 . . TGTGCCAGCAGCCTCAGGGGCAACGGGCACGAGCAGTACTTC CASSLRGNGHEQYF
14 TRBJ2-2 TRBV5-1 few . TGCGCCAGCAGTGAGGGCGCGAACACCGGGGAGCTGTTTTTT CASSEGANTGELFF
14 TRBJ1-2 TRBV29-1 many . TGCAGCGTTGAGGGGCAGTGGGAGGGTTATGGCTACACCTTC CSVEGQWEGYGYTF
17 TRBJ2-7 TRBV4-3 few . TGCGCCAGCAGCCAAGTATATACGGGACCGAGCTCCTACGAGCAGTACTTC CASSQVYTGPSSYEQYF
14 TRBJ1-5 TRBV6-4 many . TGTGCCAGCAGTGTGGACGGCTGGAGTCAGCCCCAGCATTTT CASSVDGWSQPQHF
13 TRBJ2-7 TRBV6-2/TRBV6-3 few . TGTGCCAGCAGTCCTCAAATAGGGGGGACGCAGTACTTC CASSPQIGGTQYF
15 TRBJ2-2 TRBV3-1 many . TGTGCCAGCACCTCCGGACGGCCGAACACCGGGGAGCTGTTTTTT CASTSGRPNTGELFF
16 TRBJ2-6 TRBV9 . . TGTGCCAGCAGCGTGAGGCCAGGTTCTGGGGCCAACGTCCTGACTTTC CASSVRPGSGANVLTF
14 TRBJ1-2 TRBV14 many TRBD1 TGTGCCAGCAGCCGAGGGACAGGACTCTATGGCTACACCTTC CASSRGTGLYGYTF
12 TRBJ2-3 TRBV29-1 few . TGCAGCGTTGAAGTTTTGCAGATGAGCGGGTATTTT CSVEVLQMSGYF
15 TRBJ2-3 TRBV29-1 many TRBD2 TGCAGCGTTGAGGGGTTAGCGGGACTCTCGGATACGCAGTATTTT CSVEGLAGLSDTQYF
16 TRBJ2-7 TRBV10-3 . . TGTGCCATCAGCGAAAAAACCGGGGACACTCGCGCGGGGCAGTACTTC CAISEKTGDTRAGQYF
15 TRBJ1-2 TRBV20-1 few . TGCAGTGCCCCTGGACAGAGAACAATAAACTATGGCTACACCTTC CSAPGQRTINYGYTF
16 TRBJ2-7 TRBV4-3 . . TGCGCCAGCAGCCAATCAGGACTTGGCGGGACGTACGAGCAGTACTTC CASSQSGLGGTYEQYF
16 TRBJ2-3 TRBV5-1 many TRBD1 TGCGCCAGCAGCGCGCCGGGACAGGGGGCTGGAGATACGCAGTATTTT CASSAPGQGAGDTQYF
14 TRBJ2-7 TRBV29-1 few TRBD1 TGCAGCGTTGAAGCCCCCCAGGGGGCGCGTGAGCAGTACTTC CSVEAPQGAREQYF
12 TRBJ2-7 TRBV20-1 many . TGCAGTGCTAGTGGACGGGGCTTCGAGCAGTACTTC CSASGRGFEQYF
14 TRBJ1-4 TRBV12-3/TRBV12-4 . . TGTGCCAGCAGTTTAGGGGGGGCTGGGGAAAAACTGTTTTTT CASSLGGAGEKLFF
14 TRBJ2-2 TRBV10-3 many TRBD2 TGTGCCATCTCAAGGGAGGGCCGGACCGGGGAGCTGTTTTTT CAISREGRTGELFF
14 TRBJ2-3 TRBV30 once TRBD2 TGTGCCTGGGAGCTAGCGGGAGGGCCAGATACGCAGTATTTT CAWELAGGPDTQYF
13 TRBJ1-6 TRBV5-1 . . TGCGCCAGCACCATGAATGAGGATTCACCCCTCCACTTT CASTMNEDSPLHF
16 TRBJ1-5 TRBV20-1 . TRBD1 TGCAGTGCTAAGACAGGGGGTGCCCAACCACGTCAGCCCCAGCATTTT CSAKTGGAQPRQPQHF
16 TRBJ2-4 TRBV11-2 . . TGTGCCAGCAAAGGAGATGGGCAACTAGCCAAAAACATTCAGTACTTC CASKGDGQLAKNIQYF
13 TRBJ2-7 TRBV7-8 . . TGTGCCAGCAGCTACAAGGGGTTCGACGAGCAGTACTTC CASSYKGFDEQYF
15 TRBJ2-1 TRBV6-5 . TRBD2 TGTGCCAGCAGTTCCCCGGGACTAATATACAATGAGCAGTTCTTC CASSSPGLIYNEQFF
15 TRBJ2-1 TRBV7-2 . . TGTGCCAGCAGCCAGGGGGGGAGAACCTACAATGAGCAGTTCTTC CASSQGGRTYNEQFF
16 TRBJ2-2 TRBV5-1 many TRBD1 TGCGCCAGCAGCCCAACCGGAGGACAGGGATCCGGGGAGCTGTTTTTT CASSPTGGQGSGELFF
15 TRBJ2-7 TRBV6-1 . TRBD1 TGTGCCAGCAGAGCCCGACAGGGTACAACCTACGAGCAGTACTTC CASRARQGTTYEQYF
15 TRBJ1-2 TRBV5-1 . TRBD1 TGCGCCAGCAGACGGGACAGGGGGCAGAGCTATGGCTACACCTTC CASRRDRGQSYGYTF
14 TRBJ2-1 TRBV12-3/TRBV12-4 many TRBD2 TGTGCCAGCAGCCGGACTAGCGGGATAAATGAGCAGTTCTTC CASSRTSGINEQFF
13 TRBJ2-2 TRBV29-1 few . TGCAGCGTCGACCGGGACACCACCGGGGAGCTGTTTTTT CSVDRDTTGELFF
17 TRBJ2-7 TRBV4-2 . . TGTGCCAGCAGCCCGCGGCAGGCCAACCTTAATTCCTACGAGCAGTACTTC CASSPRQANLNSYEQYF
11 TRBJ2-7 TRBV20-1 . TRBD2 TGCAGTTCCGGGGGGTATGACGAGCAGTACTTC CSSGGYDEQYF
15 TRBJ1-1 TRBV4-1 many TRBD1 TGCGCCAGCAGCCACACTACAGGGGCGGGTGGTGAAGCTTTCTTT CASSHTTGAGGEAFF
15 TRBJ2-3 TRBV5-1 . . TGCGCCAGCAGCTTGGCCCTGACTAGCACAGATACGCAGTATTTT CASSLALTSTDTQYF
12 TRBJ2-7 TRBV7-2 . . TGTGCCAGCAGCACACACTATGGCGAGCAGTACTTC CASSTHYGEQYF
16 TRBJ2-2 TRBV7-7 many TRBD2 TGTGCCAGCAGCTCGGGACTAGCGGATGACACCGGGGAGCTGTTTTTT CASSSGLADDTGELFF
15 TRBJ1-6 TRBV12-3/TRBV12-4 . TRBD1 TGTGCCAGCAGTTTAGGAGGGACAGGGAATTCACCCCTCCACTTT CASSLGGTGNSPLHF
15 TRBJ2-7 TRBV6-2/TRBV6-3 many TRBD2 TGTGCCAGCAGTCTTCTTAGCGGGGGCCATTACGAGCAGTACTTC CASSLLSGGHYEQYF
18 TRBJ2-1 TRBV12-3/TRBV12-4 few TRBD2 TGTGCCAGCAGTTCCCTTATCCTAGCGGGAGACCGATACAATGAGCAGTTCTTC CASSSLILAGDRYNEQFF
12 TRBJ2-7 TRBV18 many . TGTGCCAGCTCACCAGACCATCTCGAGCAGTACTTC CASSPDHLEQYF
16 TRBJ2-3 TRBV7-2 many . TGTGCCAGCAGCAGAGGGGCGGGAATAAGCACAGATACGCAGTATTTT CASSRGAGISTDTQYF
11 TRBJ1-1 TRBV5-1 many . TGCGCCAGCAGCTTCGGACAGGAAGCTTTCTTT CASSFGQEAFF
14 TRBJ2-7 TRBV6-1 few TRBD2 TGTGCCAGCAGAGAGAGGGGAGGGTCCTACGAGCAGTACTTC CASRERGGSYEQYF
15 TRBJ2-5 TRBV7-9 . . TGTGCCAGCAGCTTAGAGATCGGGCAGGGAGAGACCCAGTACTTC CASSLEIGQGETQYF
14 TRBJ2-3 TRBV5-1 few . TGCGCCAGCAGCTTCCCATCTAGCACAGATACGCAGTATTTT CASSFPSSTDTQYF
11 TRBJ2-3 TRBV10-3 few . TGTGCCATCAGTGATCCGGGATTCACGTATTTT CAISDPGFTYF
18 TRBJ2-1 TRBV6-4 . TRBD2 TGTGCCAGCAGTGACTCCTCTCGTCCCGGGACTAGTTACAATGAGCAGTTCTTC CASSDSSRPGTSYNEQFF
14 TRBJ1-1 TRBV3-1 . . TGTGCCAGCAGCCAGATTTATGGTGGGACTGAAGCTTTCTTT CASSQIYGGTEAFF
12 TRBJ2-2 TRBV13 many . TGTGCCAGCAGCGCCCACCAGGGGGAGCTGTTTTTT CASSAHQGELFF
14 TRBJ2-1 TRBV20-1 many TRBD2 TGCAGTGCTCGACCGGGACTAGCGATCAATGAGCAGTTCTTC CSARPGLAINEQFF
12 TRBJ2-4 TRBV5-6 many . TGTGCCAGCAGCTTCGCAACAAACATTCAGTACTTC CASSFATNIQYF
15 TRBJ2-4 TRBV4-1 few . TGCGCCAGCAGCCACCGAGGGGGGGCCGATAACATTCAGTACTTC CASSHRGGADNIQYF
13 TRBJ2-1 TRBV20-1 . TRBD2 TGCAGTGCTAAAGCGGGGGGAATTAATGAGCAGTTCTTC CSAKAGGINEQFF
14 TRBJ1-5 TRBV28 few . TGTGCCAGCAGGATTAGTCTTTCGAATCAGCCCCAGCATTTT CASRISLSNQPQHF
14 TRBJ1-6 TRBV20-1 many . TGCAGTGCTCCCACCGGCCAGGGAAATTCACCCCTCCACTTT CSAPTGQGNSPLHF
13 TRBJ2-7 TRBV24-1 . . TGTGCCACCAGTTCTCCCCATGACAACGAGCAGTACTTC CATSSPHDNEQYF